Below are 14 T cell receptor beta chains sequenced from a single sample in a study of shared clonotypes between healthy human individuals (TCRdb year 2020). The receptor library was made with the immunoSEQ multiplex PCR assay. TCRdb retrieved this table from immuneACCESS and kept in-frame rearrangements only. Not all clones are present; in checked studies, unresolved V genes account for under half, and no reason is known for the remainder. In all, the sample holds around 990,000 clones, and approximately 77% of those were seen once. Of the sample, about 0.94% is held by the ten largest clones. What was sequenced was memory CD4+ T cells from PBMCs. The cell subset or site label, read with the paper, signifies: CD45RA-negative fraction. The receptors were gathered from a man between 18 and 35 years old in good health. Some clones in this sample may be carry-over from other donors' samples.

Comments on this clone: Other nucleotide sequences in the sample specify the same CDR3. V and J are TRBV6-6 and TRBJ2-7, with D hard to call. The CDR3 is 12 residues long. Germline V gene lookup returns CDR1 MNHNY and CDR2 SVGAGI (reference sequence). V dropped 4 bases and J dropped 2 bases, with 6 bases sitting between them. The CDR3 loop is CASSSSTYEQYF. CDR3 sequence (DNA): TGTGCCAGCAGTTCCTCGACCTACGAGCAGTACTTC.

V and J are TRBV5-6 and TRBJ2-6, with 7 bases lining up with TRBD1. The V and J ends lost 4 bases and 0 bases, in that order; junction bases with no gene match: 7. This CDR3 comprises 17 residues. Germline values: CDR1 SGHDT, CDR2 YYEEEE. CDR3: CASSRIGQASGANVLTF. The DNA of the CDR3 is TGTGCCAGCAGCCGGATAGGACAGGCCTCTGGGGCCAACGTCCTGACTTTC.

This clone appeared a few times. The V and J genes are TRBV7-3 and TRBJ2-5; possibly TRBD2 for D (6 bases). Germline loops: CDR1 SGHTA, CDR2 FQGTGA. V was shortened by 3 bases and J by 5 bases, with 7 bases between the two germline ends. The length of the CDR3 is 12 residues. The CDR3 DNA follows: TGTGCCAGCAGCTTCCGGGGGGAGACCCAGTACTTC. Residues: CASSFRGETQYF.

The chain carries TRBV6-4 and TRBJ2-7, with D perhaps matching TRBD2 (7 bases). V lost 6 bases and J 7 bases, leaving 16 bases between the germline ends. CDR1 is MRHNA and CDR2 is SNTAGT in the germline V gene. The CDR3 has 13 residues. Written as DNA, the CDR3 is TGTGCCAGCAGCTCAGAAGAGGGGGGGGAGCAGTACTTC. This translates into CASSSEEGGEQYF.

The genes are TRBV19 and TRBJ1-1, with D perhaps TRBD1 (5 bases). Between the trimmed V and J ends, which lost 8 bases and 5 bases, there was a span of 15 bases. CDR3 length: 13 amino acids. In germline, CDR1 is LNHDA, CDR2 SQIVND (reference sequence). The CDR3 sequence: CASLPGIGTEAFF. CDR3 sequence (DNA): TGTGCCAGTCTACCAGGGATCGGGACTGAAGCTTTCTTT. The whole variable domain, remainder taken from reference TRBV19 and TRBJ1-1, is DGGITQSPKYLFRKEGQNVTLSCEQNLNHDAMYWYRQDPGQGLRLIYYSQIVNDFQKGDIAEGYSVSREKKESFPLTVTSAQKNPTAFYLCASLPGIGTEAFFGQGTRLTVV.

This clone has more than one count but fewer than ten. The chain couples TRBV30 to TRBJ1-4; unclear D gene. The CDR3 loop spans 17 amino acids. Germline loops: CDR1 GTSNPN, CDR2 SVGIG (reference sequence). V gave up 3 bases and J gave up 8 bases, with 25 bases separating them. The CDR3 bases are TGTGCCTGGAGCCGTGCCAGTTCTCAGGTACTTCGCGAAAAACTGTTTTTT. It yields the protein CAWSRASSQVLREKLFF.

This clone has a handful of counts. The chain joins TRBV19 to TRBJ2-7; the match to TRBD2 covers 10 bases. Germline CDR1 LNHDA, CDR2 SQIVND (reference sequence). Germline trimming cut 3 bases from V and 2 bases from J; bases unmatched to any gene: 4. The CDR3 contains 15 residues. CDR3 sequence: CASSIRTSGAYEQYF. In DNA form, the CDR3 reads TGTGCCAGTAGTATTAGGACTAGCGGAGCCTACGAGCAGTACTTC.

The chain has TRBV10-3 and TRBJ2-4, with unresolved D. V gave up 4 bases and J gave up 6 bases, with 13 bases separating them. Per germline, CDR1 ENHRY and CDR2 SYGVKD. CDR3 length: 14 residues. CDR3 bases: TGTGCCATCAGTGTTGGTGGGGAAGGAAACATTCAGTACTTC. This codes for CAISVGGEGNIQYF.

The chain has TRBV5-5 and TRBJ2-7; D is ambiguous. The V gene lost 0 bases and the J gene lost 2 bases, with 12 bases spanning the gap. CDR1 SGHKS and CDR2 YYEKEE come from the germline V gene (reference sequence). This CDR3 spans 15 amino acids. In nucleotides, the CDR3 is TGTGCCAGCAGCTTGGAAGTTGATAGCCCCTACGAGCAGTACTTC. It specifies CASSLEVDSPYEQYF.

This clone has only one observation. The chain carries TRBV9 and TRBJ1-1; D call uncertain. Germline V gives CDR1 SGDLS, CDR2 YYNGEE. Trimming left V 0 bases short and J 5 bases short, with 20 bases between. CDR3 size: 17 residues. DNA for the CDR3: TGTGCCAGCAGCGTAGGTTTGCCATCGGGTGGTGGAACTGAAGCTTTCTTT. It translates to CASSVGLPSGGGTEAFF. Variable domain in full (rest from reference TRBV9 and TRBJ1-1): DSGVTQTPKHLITATGQRVTLRCSPRSGDLSVYWYQQSLDQGLQFLIQYYNGEERAKGNILERFSAQQFPDLHSELNLSSLELGDSALYFCASSVGLPSGGGTEAFFGQGTRLTVV.

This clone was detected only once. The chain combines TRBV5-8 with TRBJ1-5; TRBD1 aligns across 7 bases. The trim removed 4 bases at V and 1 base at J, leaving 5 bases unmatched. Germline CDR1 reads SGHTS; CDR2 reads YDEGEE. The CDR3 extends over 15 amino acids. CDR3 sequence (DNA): TGTGCCAGCAGCGGAGGGACAGTGAGCAATCAGCCCCAGCATTTT. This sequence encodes CASSGGTVSNQPQHF.

CDR3 sequence: CASSFLPSADTQYF. CDR3 coding DNA: TGCGCCAGCAGCTTTTTGCCCTCAGCAGATACGCAGTATTTT. This sequence joins TRBV5-1 and TRBJ2-3; D unclear. The V gene lost 2 bases and the J gene lost 4 bases, with 11 bases spanning the gap. The CDR3 runs 14 residues. Germline-derived CDR1 and CDR2 are SGHRS and YFSETQ.

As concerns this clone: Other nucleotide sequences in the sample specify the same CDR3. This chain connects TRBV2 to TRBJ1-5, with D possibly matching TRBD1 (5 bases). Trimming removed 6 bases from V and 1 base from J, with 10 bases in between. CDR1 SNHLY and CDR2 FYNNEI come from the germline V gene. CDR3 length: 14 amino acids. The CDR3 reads CASSGGGSNQPQHF. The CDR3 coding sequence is TGTGCCAGCAGCGGTGGGGGGAGCAATCAGCCCCAGCATTTT.

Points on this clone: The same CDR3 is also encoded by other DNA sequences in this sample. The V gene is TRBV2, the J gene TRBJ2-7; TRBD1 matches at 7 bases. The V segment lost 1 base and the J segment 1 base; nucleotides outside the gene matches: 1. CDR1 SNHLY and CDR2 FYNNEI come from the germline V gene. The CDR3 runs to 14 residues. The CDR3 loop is CASSEGQGSYEQYF. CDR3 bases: TGTGCCAGCAGTGAAGGACAGGGTTCCTACGAGCAGTACTTC.